This T cell receptor beta chain is drawn from a study of blood T cells in healthy people across ages. This CDR3 is built from 12 residues. From germline, CDR1 is MNHEY and CDR2 SMNVEV (reference sequence). This clonotype has only a few counts. The antigen is undetermined. Broader study findings: Researchers said unsorted PBMCs prevented a conclusive naive versus antigen-experienced comparison.

Through a sample-barcoded 5' primer and a J-beta primer mix, a second PCR was run for roughly 6 to 11 cycles. Tags on each cDNA molecule came from a template-switch adaptor with 12 random nucleotides. One entry per CDR3 protein, called by TCRdb with MiXCR from the 5' RACE reads. The sample gives 450,000 to 700,000 distinct CDR3 sequences, 27% of which show up once; 15% to 20% is in the top ten. The V and J genes are TRBV27 and TRBJ2-5; D gene unclear. The DNA matches TRBJ2-7 better at its end, which makes the J call doubtful. This TCR was sampled from a woman between 70 and 85 years old in good health. Input material: blood. The CDR3 reads CASSSRSYEQYF. Here the CDR3 DNA reads TGTGCCAGCAGTTCCCGCTCCTACGAGCAGTACTTC.